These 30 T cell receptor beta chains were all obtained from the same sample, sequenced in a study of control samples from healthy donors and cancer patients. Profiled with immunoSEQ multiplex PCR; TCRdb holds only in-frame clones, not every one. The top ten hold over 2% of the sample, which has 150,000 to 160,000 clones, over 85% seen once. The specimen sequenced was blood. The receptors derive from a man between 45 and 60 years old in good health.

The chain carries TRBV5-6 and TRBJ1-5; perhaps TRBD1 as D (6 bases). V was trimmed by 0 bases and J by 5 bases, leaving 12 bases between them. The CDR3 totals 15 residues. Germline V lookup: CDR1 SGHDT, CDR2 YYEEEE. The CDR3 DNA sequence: TGTGCCAGCAGCTTGGGCGGGGGCAAAGATCAGCCCCAGCATTTT. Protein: CASSLGGGKDQPQHF.

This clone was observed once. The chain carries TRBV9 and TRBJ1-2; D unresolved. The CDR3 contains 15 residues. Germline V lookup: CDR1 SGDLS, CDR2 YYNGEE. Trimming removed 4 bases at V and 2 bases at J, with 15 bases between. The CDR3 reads CASSPGPGKNYGYTF. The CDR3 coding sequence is TGTGCCAGCAGCCCCGGTCCCGGAAAAAACTATGGCTACACCTTC.

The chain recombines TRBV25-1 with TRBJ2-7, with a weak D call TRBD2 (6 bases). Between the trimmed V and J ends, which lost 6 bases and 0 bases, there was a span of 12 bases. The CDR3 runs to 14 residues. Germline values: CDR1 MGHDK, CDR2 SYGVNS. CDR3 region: CASSERGSSYEQYF. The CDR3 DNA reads TGTGCCAGCAGCGAACGGGGGAGCTCCTACGAGCAGTACTTC.

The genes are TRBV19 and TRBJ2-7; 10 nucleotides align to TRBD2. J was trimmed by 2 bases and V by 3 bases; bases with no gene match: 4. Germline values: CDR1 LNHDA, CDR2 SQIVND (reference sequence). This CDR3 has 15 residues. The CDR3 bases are TGTGCCAGTAGTATCGGACTAGCGGTTACCTACGAGCAGTACTTC. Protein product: CASSIGLAVTYEQYF.

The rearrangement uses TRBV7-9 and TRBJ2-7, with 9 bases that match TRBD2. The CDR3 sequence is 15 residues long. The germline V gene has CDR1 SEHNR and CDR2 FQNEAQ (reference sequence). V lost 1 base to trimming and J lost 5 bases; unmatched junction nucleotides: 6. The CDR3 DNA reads TGTGCCAGCAGCTTAGAGCTAGCGGGACCCCACGAGCAGTACTTC. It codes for CASSLELAGPHEQYF. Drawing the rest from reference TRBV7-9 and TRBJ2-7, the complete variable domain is DTGVSQNPRHKITKRGQNVTFRCDPISEHNRLYWYRQTLGQGPEFLTYFQNEAQLEKSRLLSDRFSAERPKGSFSTLEIQRTEQGDSAMYLCASSLELAGPHEQYFGPGTRLTVT.

CDR3 sequence reads: CSAQVPSALDTQYF. DNA for the CDR3: TGCAGCGCCCAAGTCCCAAGCGCCCTAGATACGCAGTATTTT. This sequence joins TRBV29-1 and TRBJ2-3, with D unclear. Germline V gives CDR1 SQVTM, CDR2 ANQGSEA. This CDR3 is 14 amino acids long. V shed 7 bases and J shed 5 bases, with 19 bases lying between them.

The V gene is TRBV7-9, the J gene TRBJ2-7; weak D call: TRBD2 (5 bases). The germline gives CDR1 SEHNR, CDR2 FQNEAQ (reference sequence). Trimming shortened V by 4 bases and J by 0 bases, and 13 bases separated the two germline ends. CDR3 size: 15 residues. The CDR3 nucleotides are TGTGCCAGCAGCTCCTCCGCGCGGGCCTCCTACGAGCAGTACTTC. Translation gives CASSSSARASYEQYF. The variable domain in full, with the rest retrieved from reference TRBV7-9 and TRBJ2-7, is DTGVSQNPRHKITKRGQNVTFRCDPISEHNRLYWYRQTLGQGPEFLTYFQNEAQLEKSRLLSDRFSAERPKGSFSTLEIQRTEQGDSAMYLCASSSSARASYEQYFGPGTRLTVT.

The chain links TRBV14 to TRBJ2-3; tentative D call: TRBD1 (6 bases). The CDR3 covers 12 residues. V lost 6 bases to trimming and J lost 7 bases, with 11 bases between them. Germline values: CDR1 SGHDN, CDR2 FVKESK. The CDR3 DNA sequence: TGTGCCAGCAGTCGAGGGGGAAATACGCAGTATTTT. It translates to CASSRGGNTQYF.

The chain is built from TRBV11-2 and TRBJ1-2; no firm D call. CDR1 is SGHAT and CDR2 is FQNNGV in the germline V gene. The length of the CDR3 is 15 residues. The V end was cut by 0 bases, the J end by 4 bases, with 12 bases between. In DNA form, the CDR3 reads TGTGCCAGCAGCTTAGATCAACAGACCCGCTATGGCTACACCTTC. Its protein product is CASSLDQQTRYGYTF.

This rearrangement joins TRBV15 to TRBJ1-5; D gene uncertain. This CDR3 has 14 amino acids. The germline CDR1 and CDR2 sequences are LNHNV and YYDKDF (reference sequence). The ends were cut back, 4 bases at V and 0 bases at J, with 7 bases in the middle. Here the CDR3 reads CATSIAYSNQPQHF. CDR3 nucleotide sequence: TGTGCCACCAGCATTGCGTATAGCAATCAGCCCCAGCATTTT. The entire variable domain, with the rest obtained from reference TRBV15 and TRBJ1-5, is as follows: DAMVIQNPRYQVTQFGKPVTLSCSQTLNHNVMYWYQQKSSQAPKLLFHYYDKDFNNEADTPDNFQSRRPNTSFCFLDIRSPGLGDTAMYLCATSIAYSNQPQHFGDGTRLSIL.

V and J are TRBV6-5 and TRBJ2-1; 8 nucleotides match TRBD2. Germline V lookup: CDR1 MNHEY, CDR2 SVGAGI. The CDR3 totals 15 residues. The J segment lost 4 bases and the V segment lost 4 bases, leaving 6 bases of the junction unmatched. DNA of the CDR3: TGTGCCAGCAGTTCTCCGGGGGGGTCTTACAATGAGCAGTTCTTC. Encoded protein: CASSSPGGSYNEQFF.

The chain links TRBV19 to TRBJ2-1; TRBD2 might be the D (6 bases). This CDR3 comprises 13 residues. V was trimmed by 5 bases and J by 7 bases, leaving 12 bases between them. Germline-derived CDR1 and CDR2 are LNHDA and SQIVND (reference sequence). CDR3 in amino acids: CASSDSLANEQFF. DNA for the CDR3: TGTGCCAGTAGTGATTCGCTAGCGAATGAGCAGTTCTTC.

CDR3 bases: TGTGCCAGCAGTCCTGGTAGGGAAGCTTTCTTT. Protein product: CASSPGREAFF. This chain joins TRBV12-3 or TRBV12-4 and TRBJ1-1; D gene unclear. With 5 bases removed from V and 8 bases from J, the gap between germline ends came to 9 bases. This CDR3 spans 11 amino acids.

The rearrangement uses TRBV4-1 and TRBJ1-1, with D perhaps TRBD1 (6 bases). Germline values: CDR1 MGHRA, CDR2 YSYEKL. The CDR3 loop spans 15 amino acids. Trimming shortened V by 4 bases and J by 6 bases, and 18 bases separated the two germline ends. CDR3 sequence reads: CASSLQGGEWAEAFF. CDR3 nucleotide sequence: TGCGCCAGCAGCCTTCAAGGGGGTGAGTGGGCTGAAGCTTTCTTT.

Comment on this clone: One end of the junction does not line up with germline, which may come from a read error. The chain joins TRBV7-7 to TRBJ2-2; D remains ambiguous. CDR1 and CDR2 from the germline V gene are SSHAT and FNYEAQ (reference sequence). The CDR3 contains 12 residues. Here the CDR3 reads CASSLMDGELFF. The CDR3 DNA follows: TGTGCTAGCAGCTTAATGGACGGGGAGCTGTTTTTT.

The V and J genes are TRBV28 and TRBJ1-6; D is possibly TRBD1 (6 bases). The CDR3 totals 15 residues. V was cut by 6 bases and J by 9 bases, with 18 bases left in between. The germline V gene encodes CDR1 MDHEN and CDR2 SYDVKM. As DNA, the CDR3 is TGTGCCAGCAGCCGAAGGCGGGGACAAAGTTCACCCCTCCACTTT. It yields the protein CASSRRRGQSSPLHF.

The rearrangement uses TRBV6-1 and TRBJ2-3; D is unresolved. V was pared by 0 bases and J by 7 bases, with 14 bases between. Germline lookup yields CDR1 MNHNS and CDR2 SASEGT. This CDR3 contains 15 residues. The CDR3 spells CASSEAFTFSNTQYF. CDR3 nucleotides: TGTGCCAGCAGTGAAGCGTTCACTTTTAGTAATACGCAGTATTTT.

The CDR3 region has the DNA TGTGCCAGCACTCCGACAACCTATGGCTACACCTTC. It codes for CASTPTTYGYTF. V is TRBV12-3 or TRBV12-4 and J is TRBJ1-2; D not resolved. Trimming pared 7 bases from V and 4 bases from J, leaving 10 bases between. The CDR3 has 12 amino acids.

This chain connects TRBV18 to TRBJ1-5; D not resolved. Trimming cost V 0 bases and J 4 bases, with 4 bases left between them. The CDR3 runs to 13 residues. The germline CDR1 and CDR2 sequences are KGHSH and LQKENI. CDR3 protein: CASSPPGNQPQHF. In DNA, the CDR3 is TGTGCCAGCTCACCACCAGGGAATCAGCCCCAGCATTTT. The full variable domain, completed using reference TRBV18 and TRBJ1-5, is NAGVMQNPRHLVRRRGQEARLRCSPMKGHSHVYWYRQLPEEGLKFMVYLQKENIIDESGMPKERFSAEFPKEGPSILRIQQVVRGDSAAYFCASSPPGNQPQHFGDGTRLSIL.

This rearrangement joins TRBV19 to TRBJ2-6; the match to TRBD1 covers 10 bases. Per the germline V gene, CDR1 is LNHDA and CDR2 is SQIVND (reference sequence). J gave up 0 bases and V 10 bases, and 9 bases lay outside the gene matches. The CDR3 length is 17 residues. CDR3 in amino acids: CATASGTGDSGANVLTF. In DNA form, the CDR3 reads TGTGCCACCGCATCCGGGACAGGGGACTCTGGGGCCAACGTCCTGACTTTC.

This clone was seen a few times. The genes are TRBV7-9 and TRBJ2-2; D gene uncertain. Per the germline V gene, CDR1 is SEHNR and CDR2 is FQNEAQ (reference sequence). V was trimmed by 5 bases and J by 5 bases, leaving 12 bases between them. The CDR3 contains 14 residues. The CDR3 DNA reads TGTGCCAGCAGCCTGAGTGGAACAACCGGGGAGCTGTTTTTT. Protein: CASSLSGTTGELFF.

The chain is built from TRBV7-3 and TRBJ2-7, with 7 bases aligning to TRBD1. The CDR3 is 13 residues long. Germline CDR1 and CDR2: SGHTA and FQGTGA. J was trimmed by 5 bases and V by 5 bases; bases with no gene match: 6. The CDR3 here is CASSLSTGNEQYF. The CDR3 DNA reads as TGTGCCAGCAGCCTATCGACAGGGAACGAGCAGTACTTC.

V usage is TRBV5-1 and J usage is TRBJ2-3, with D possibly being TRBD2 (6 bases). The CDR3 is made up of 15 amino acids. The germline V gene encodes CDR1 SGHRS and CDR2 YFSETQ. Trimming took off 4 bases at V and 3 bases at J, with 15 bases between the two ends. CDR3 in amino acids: CASSPGLEPTDTQYF. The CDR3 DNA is TGCGCCAGCAGCCCGGGACTTGAACCTACAGATACGCAGTATTTT.

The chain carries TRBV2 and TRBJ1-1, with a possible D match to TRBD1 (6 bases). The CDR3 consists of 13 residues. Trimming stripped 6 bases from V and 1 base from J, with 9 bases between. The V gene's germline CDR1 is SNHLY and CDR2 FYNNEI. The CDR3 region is CASRDSRNTEAFF. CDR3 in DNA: TGTGCCAGCAGGGACAGCCGGAACACTGAAGCTTTCTTT.

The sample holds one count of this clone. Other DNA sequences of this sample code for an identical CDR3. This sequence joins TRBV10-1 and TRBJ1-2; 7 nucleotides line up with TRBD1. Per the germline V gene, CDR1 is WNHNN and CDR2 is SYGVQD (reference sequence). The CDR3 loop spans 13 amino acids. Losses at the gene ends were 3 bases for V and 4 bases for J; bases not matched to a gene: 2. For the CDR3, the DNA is TGCGCCAGCAGTGAATCAGGGGGCTATGGCTACACCTTC. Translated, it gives CASSESGGYGYTF.

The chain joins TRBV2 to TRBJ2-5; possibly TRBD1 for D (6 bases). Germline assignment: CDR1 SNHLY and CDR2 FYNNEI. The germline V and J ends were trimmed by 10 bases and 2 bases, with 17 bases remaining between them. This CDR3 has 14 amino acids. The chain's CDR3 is CANNGDTVQETQYF. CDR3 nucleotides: TGTGCCAACAACGGGGACACGGTTCAAGAGACCCAGTACTTC.

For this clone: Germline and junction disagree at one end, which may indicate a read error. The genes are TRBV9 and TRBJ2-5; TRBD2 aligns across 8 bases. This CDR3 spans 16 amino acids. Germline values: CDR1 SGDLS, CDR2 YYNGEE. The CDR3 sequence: CASSPTSGTTQGTQYF. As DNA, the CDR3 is TGTGCCAGCAGCCCTACTAGCGGCACTACACAAGGGACCCAGTACTTC.

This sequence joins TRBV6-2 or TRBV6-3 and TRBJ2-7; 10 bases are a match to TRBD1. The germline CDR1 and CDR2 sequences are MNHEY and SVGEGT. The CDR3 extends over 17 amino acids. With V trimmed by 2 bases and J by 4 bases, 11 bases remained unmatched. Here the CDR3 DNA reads TGTGCCAGCAGTTACACGCCGGGACAGGGGATTAAGTACGAGCAGTACTTC. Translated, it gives CASSYTPGQGIKYEQYF.

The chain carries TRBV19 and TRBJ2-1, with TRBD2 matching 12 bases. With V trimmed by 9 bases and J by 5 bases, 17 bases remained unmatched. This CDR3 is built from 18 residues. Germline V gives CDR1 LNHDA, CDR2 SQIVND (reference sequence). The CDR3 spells CASQTTAPGLAGHNEQFF. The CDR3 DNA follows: TGTGCCAGCCAAACCACCGCACCGGGACTAGCGGGCCACAATGAGCAGTTCTTC. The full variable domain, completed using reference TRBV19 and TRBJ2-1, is DGGITQSPKYLFRKEGQNVTLSCEQNLNHDAMYWYRQDPGQGLRLIYYSQIVNDFQKGDIAEGYSVSREKKESFPLTVTSAQKNPTAFYLCASQTTAPGLAGHNEQFFGPGTRLTVL.

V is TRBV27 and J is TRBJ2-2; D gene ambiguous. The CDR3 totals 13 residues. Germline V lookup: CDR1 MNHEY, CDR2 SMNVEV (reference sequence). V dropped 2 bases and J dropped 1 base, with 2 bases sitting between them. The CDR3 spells CASSLGNTGELFF. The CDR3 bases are TGTGCCAGCAGTTTAGGGAACACCGGGGAGCTGTTTTTT.